This T cell receptor (beta chain) was observed in a study of blood T cells in healthy people across ages. Points on this clonotype: Its antigen is unknown. This may stem from a read error, because a much larger clone lies one nucleotide away.

A second PCR of 7 to 11 cycles used a sample-barcoded 5' primer and a J-beta primer mix. MiXCR, run by TCRdb on the 5' RACE reads, gives a single entry per CDR3 protein. The sample has about 700,000 distinct CDR3 sequences, roughly 32% seen once. CDR3 length: 14 residues. In germline, CDR1 is MNHNS, CDR2 SASEGT. Findings and caveats of the study: Aged donors had fewer naive CD4+ cells and lower diversity than long-lived donors.

The source is a woman at least 80 years old in good health. Specimen: blood. V and J are TRBV6-1 and TRBJ2-7, with D maybe TRBD1 (5 bases). The CDR3, as DNA: TGTGCCAGCGGTGAATTAGACAGTACCTACGAGCAGTACTTC. It is translated as CASGELDSTYEQYF.